One and the same sample provided the 22 T cell receptor beta chains below, sequenced in a study of cytomegalovirus exposure and HLA in healthy donors. PCR primers comprised 60 Vbeta and 13 Jbeta primers. This table comes from immunoSEQ multiplex PCR, and its TCRdb copy is limited to in-frame clones, with some not included. The sample consists of 150,000 or so clones, about 75% of them appearing once. Specimen: PBMCs. These receptors originate from a young man in good health and CMV-seropositive.

V is TRBV6-6 and J is TRBJ1-5; a weak D match, TRBD1 (6 bases). The ends were cut back, 4 bases at V and 3 bases at J, with 13 bases in the middle. The CDR3 spans 15 residues. The germline CDR1 and CDR2 sequences are MNHNY and SVGAGI (reference sequence). CDR3 bases: TGTGCCAGCAGTTCGAACAAGGGGGTCAATCAGCCCCAGCATTTT. The encoded protein is CASSSNKGVNQPQHF.

This clone turned up a few times. The chain combines TRBV10-3 with TRBJ2-3; 10 nucleotides match TRBD2. This CDR3 region has 16 residues. Trimming took 0 bases from V and 4 from J; bases not matched to a gene: 4. From germline, CDR1 is ENHRY and CDR2 SYGVKD. The CDR3 DNA follows: TGTGCCATCAGTGAGTCGGCTAGCGGGGGTCCAGATACGCAGTATTTT. This gives the protein CAISESASGGPDTQYF.

This clone has just a few counts. As DNA, the CDR3 is TGTGCCATCAGTGCCCAGGGGTCGGGGACTGAAGCTTTCTTT. It encodes CAISAQGSGTEAFF. The chain recombines TRBV10-3 with TRBJ1-1, with D possibly being TRBD1 (6 bases). The germline V gene has CDR1 ENHRY and CDR2 SYGVKD. V dropped 4 bases and J dropped 5 bases, with 14 bases sitting between them. The CDR3 is 14 amino acids.

This chain connects TRBV9 to TRBJ2-6, with 8 bases identical to TRBD1. Germline CDR1 SGDLS, CDR2 YYNGEE. The CDR3 is 19 residues long. V shed 5 bases and J 0 bases; nucleotides not matched to a gene: 13. CDR3 region: CASSFRGQGLPSGANVLTF. The CDR3 nucleotides are TGTGCCAGCAGTTTCCGTGGACAGGGACTCCCCTCTGGGGCCAACGTCCTGACTTTC.

J is TRBJ1-2 and V is TRBV19; D gene unclear. With 7 bases removed from V and 3 bases from J, the gap between germline ends came to 6 bases. CDR1 and CDR2 from the germline V gene are LNHDA and SQIVND (reference sequence). The CDR3 is made up of 11 amino acids. CDR3 in DNA: TGTGCCAGTACCTCGTACTATGGCTACACCTTC. As protein: CASTSYYGYTF.

This chain connects TRBV5-3 to TRBJ2-7; D may be TRBD1 (5 bases). TRBV5-3 is treated as an ORF (open reading frame) with a function not yet certain. This CDR3 is built from 12 residues. Trimming took 10 bases from V and 8 from J, leaving 19 bases between them. CDR3 sequence: CAYHLSPGQQYV. The DNA of the CDR3 is TGTGCCTACCACCTTTCGCCAGGGCAGCAGTACGTC.

The genes are TRBV13 and TRBJ2-1; the D gene is possibly TRBD1 (6 bases). Germline CDR1 PRHDT, CDR2 FYEKMQ (reference sequence). The ends were cut back, 0 bases at V and 0 bases at J, with 12 bases in the middle. This CDR3 is 17 amino acids long. The CDR3 bases are TGTGCCAGCAGCTTAGGTTGGGGGCCTAGCTCCTACAATGAGCAGTTCTTC. Translation: CASSLGWGPSSYNEQFF.

The chain uses TRBV5-6 and TRBJ2-2; 8 bases line up with TRBD1. The CDR3 has 13 amino acids. Looked up from germline, CDR1 is SGHDT and CDR2 is YYEEEE. Trimming cost V 5 bases and J 4 bases; bases outside gene matches: 1. CDR3 sequence (DNA): TGTGCCAGCAGGGACAGGGTCACCGGGGAGCTGTTTTTT. Translation gives CASRDRVTGELFF.

The table lists this clone with a few counts. The J gene is TRBJ2-5, the V gene TRBV25-1; D possibly corresponds to TRBD1 (6 bases). The CDR3 consists of 14 residues. Germline assignment: CDR1 MGHDK and CDR2 SYGVNS. Trimming cost V 2 bases and J 5 bases, with 12 bases left between them. CDR3 in DNA: TGTGCCAGCAGTGAAACAGGGTTTGGCGAGACCCAGTACTTC. Amino acids: CASSETGFGETQYF. Full variable domain (missing parts from reference TRBV25-1 and TRBJ2-5): EADIYQTPRYLVIGTGKKITLECSQTMGHDKMYWYQQDPGMELHLIHYSYGVNSTEKGDLSSESTVSRIRTEHFPLTLESARPSHTSQYLCASSETGFGETQYFGPGTRLLVL.

V usage is TRBV14 and J usage is TRBJ2-7; the match to TRBD1 covers 7 bases. The CDR3 covers 14 residues. Germline CDR1 and CDR2: SGHDN and FVKESK. Germline trimming cut 5 bases from V and 6 bases from J; bases unmatched to any gene: 10. Written as DNA, the CDR3 is TGTGCCAGCAGCGCAAGACAGGGCCTCGGCGAGCAGTACGTC. This codes for CASSARQGLGEQYV.

The chain joins TRBV7-8 to TRBJ1-4; possibly TRBD1 for D (6 bases). The CDR3 extends over 16 amino acids. In germline, CDR1 is SGHVS, CDR2 FQNEAQ. Trimming stripped 5 bases from V and 0 bases from J, with 13 bases between. Written as DNA, the CDR3 is TGTGCCAGCAGCCGGGGGGCCAGTGCAACTAATGAAAAACTGTTTTTT. It codes for CASSRGASATNEKLFF.

This sequence joins TRBV7-3 and TRBJ1-1; no clear D. The germline CDR1 and CDR2 sequences are SGHTA and FQGTGA. The CDR3 sequence is 13 residues long. With 5 bases removed from V and 1 base from J, the gap between germline ends came to 8 bases. In DNA, the CDR3 is TGTGCCAGCAGCGCGGGAGCGAACACTGAAGCTTTCTTT. It encodes CASSAGANTEAFF.

A word on this clone: At one of its ends the junction is not consistent with the germline gene, which may arise from a read error. The chain recombines TRBV11-3 with TRBJ2-4, with TRBD2 matching over 11 bases. There are 13 residues in the CDR3. Germline CDR1 SGHNT, CDR2 YENEEA. The CDR3 loop is CASSLDTSGSMDF. CDR3 nucleotides: TGTGCCAGCAGCTTGGACACTAGCGGGAGTATGGACTTC.

V gene TRBV4-2 combines with J gene TRBJ1-1; no clear D. V was shortened by 0 bases and J by 3 bases, with 8 bases between the two germline ends. Per the germline V gene, CDR1 is LGHNA and CDR2 is YNFKEQ. The CDR3 is 14 amino acids. CDR3 in DNA: TGTGCCAGCAGCCAAGAGATAGAGTACACTGAAGCTTTCTTT. Its translation: CASSQEIEYTEAFF.

Only a few counts were recorded for this clone. This rearrangement joins TRBV2 to TRBJ1-1; D perhaps matches TRBD1 (5 bases). V was clipped by 10 bases and J by 8 bases, with 17 bases between them. The CDR3 length is 12 residues. Germline V CDR1 and CDR2: SNHLY, FYNNEI. The CDR3 coding sequence is TGTGCCACCCAGGGTATGTTTACGGAAGCTTTCTTT. It is translated as CATQGMFTEAFF.

This clone has a single count. The chain couples TRBV7-9 to TRBJ2-1, with TRBD1 matching over 11 bases. Germline assignment: CDR1 SEHNR and CDR2 FQNEAQ (reference sequence). The V and J ends lost 2 bases and 4 bases, in that order; junction bases with no gene match: 4. CDR3 length: 16 amino acids. The CDR3 DNA reads TGTGCCAGCAGCTTACCGGACAGGGGGCTATACAATGAGCAGTTCTTC. This translates into CASSLPDRGLYNEQFF.

This clone has a handful of counts. The chain is built from TRBV7-2 and TRBJ2-1; D is unclear. This CDR3 is built from 13 residues. The germline CDR1 and CDR2 sequences are SGHTA and FQGNSA. V shed 3 bases and J shed 9 bases, with 12 bases lying between them. CDR3 sequence reads: CASSLSRHSEQFF. Here the CDR3 DNA reads TGTGCCAGCAGCTTGAGCAGGCATAGTGAGCAGTTCTTC. The whole variable domain, remainder taken from reference TRBV7-2 and TRBJ2-1, is GAGVSQSPSNKVTEKGKDVELRCDPISGHTALYWYRQSLGQGLEFLIYFQGNSAPDKSGLPSDRFSAERTGGSVSTLTIQRTQQEDSAVYLCASSLSRHSEQFFGPGTRLTVL.

This chain connects TRBV10-3 to TRBJ2-1; maybe TRBD1 (7 bases). V lost 4 bases and J 5 bases, leaving 15 bases between the germline ends. Germline V gene lookup returns CDR1 ENHRY and CDR2 SYGVKD. The CDR3 spans 15 residues. The CDR3 sequence: CAISVRQGEDNEQFF. The CDR3 DNA reads as TGTGCCATCAGTGTTAGGCAGGGGGAGGACAATGAGCAGTTCTTC.

This clone came up a few times. The chain combines TRBV4-2 with TRBJ2-3; 7 bases map to TRBD2. Germline CDR1 reads LGHNA; CDR2 reads YNFKEQ. The CDR3 sequence is 16 residues long. With V trimmed by 0 bases and J by 1 base, 4 bases remained unmatched. CDR3 loop: CASSQDGSGGTDTQYF. CDR3 bases: TGTGCCAGCAGCCAAGATGGCAGCGGGGGCACAGATACGCAGTATTTT.

The rearrangement joins TRBV5-4 to TRBJ2-3, with D unclear. The length of the CDR3 is 14 residues. The germline V gene has CDR1 SGHNT and CDR2 YYREEE (reference sequence). V was shortened by 3 bases and J by 2 bases, with 10 bases between the two germline ends. The CDR3 coding sequence is TGTGCCAGCAGCTCTCGACTCTCCACAGATACGCAGTATTTT. Protein: CASSSRLSTDTQYF.

This clone was picked up a small number of times. The chain combines TRBV6-1 with TRBJ2-7; 7 bases match TRBD1. The CDR3 spans 14 residues. The V gene's germline CDR1 is MNHNS and CDR2 SASEGT. Trimming cost V 7 bases and J 2 bases; bases outside gene matches: 8. The CDR3, as DNA: TGTGCCAGCAATACCGGGACAGCTGCCTACGAGCAGTACGTC. Translated, it gives CASNTGTAAYEQYV.

The chain uses TRBV5-4 and TRBJ1-2; 9 bases align to TRBD1. CDR3 length: 15 residues. Germline V gene sequence: CDR1 SGHNT, CDR2 YYREEE (reference sequence). J gave up 3 bases and V 3 bases, and 6 bases lay outside the gene matches. CDR3 sequence reads: CASSSLQGAHYGYTF. The DNA for the CDR3 is TGTGCCAGCAGCTCCTTACAGGGGGCACACTATGGCTACACCTTC.